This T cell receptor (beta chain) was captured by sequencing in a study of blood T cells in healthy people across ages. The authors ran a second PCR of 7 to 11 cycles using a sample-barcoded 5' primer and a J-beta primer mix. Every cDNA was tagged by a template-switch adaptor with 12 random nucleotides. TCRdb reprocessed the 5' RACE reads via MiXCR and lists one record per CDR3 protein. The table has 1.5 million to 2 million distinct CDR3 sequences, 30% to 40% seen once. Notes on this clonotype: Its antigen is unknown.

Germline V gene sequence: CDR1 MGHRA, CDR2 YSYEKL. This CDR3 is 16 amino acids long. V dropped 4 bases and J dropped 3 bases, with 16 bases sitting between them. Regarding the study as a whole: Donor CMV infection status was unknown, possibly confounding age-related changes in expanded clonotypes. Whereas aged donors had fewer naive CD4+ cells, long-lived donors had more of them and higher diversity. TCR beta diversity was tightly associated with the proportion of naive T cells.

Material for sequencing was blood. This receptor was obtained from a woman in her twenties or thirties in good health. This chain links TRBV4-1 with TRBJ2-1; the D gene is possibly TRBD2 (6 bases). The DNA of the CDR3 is TGCGCCAGCAGCCCTGAGGGTAGCGGAGTCTACAATGAGCAGTTCTTC. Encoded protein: CASSPEGSGVYNEQFF.